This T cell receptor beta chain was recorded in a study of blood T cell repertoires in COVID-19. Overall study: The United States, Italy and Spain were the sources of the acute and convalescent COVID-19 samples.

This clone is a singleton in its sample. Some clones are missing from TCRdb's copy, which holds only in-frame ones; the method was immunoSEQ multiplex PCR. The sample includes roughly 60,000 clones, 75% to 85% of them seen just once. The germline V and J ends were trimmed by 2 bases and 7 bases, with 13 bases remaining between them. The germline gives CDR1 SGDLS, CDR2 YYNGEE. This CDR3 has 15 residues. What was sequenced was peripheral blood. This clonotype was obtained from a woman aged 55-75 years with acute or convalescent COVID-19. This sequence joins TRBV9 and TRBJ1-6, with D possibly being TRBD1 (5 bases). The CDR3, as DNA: TGTGCCAGCAGCGTGGAAGGGGAAGGAAATTCACCCCTCCACTTT. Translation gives CASSVEGEGNSPLHF.